The entry below describes one TCR beta chain. In the original processing: Reference gene primer amplification gave estimated nucleated cell counts. Assay used: immunoSEQ multiplex PCR; TCRdb lists only in-frame clones, some missing. V, J and clone size reflect that table, while D and trimming were determined from the DNA. The sample comprises 250,000 to 300,000 clones, 89% of which are singletons, and less than 0.95% rests with the top ten. The data stem from a study of blood T cell repertoires in COVID-19. The overall study: Acute and convalescent COVID-19 specimens originated in the United States, Italy and Spain. The analysed material was cDNA or gDNA that came from T cells, B-cell-depleted T cells, or PBMCs.

CDR1 and CDR2 from the germline V gene are SGHRS and YFSETQ. CDR3 length equals 14 residues. With V trimmed by 4 bases and J by 3 bases, 3 bases remained unmatched. The sample taken for sequencing was peripheral blood. The chain joins TRBV5-1 to TRBJ2-7; 11 bases match TRBD2. The sequence was obtained from a woman in her forties who had recovered from COVID-19. CDR3 protein: CASSGTSGNYEQYF. In DNA form, the CDR3 reads TGCGCCAGCAGCGGGACTAGCGGCAACTACGAGCAGTACTTC.